This T cell receptor (beta chain) was sequenced during a study of regulatory T cells in long-lasting Graves disease. Study-wide results and limits: Persistent-disease Graves' patients showed less TCR diversity than new cases.

Many counts were recorded for this clonotype. Its antigen is unidentified. V dropped 5 bases and J dropped 8 bases, with 16 bases sitting between them. Germline V gene sequence: CDR1 MDHEN, CDR2 SYDVKM. This CDR3 comprises 14 residues. The time point denotes: newly diagnosed GD, antithyroid drugs for less than 3 months. PBMC-derived RNA was used for the TCR library. The authors built TCR beta libraries using iRepertoire HTBI primers and Arm-PCR of CDR3 regions. TCRdb redid the calling of the multiplex PCR reads with MiXCR, one entry per CDR3 protein. Here the sample spans approximately 350,000 distinct CDR3 sequences, roughly 10% being singletons. The sample also formed part of further work on T cells in Graves' hyperthyroidism and ophthalmopathy. Turning to that study: Researchers ran a first-round RT-PCR on the TCR CDR3 using the HTBI primer set.

The TCR sequence derives from a woman between 18 and 30 years old with Graves disease. The chain recombines TRBV28 with TRBJ2-1; D remains ambiguous. Material: peripheral blood mononuclear cells (PBMCs), obtained at new diagnosis, from a patient treated with antithyroid drugs. CDR3: CASSLSVGFDEQFF. The CDR3 DNA is TGTGCCAGCAGTCTCTCTGTGGGGTTCGATGAGCAGTTCTTC.